This is a list of T cell receptor beta chains from one sample in a study of T cells in Graves' hyperthyroidism and ophthalmopathy. In TCRdb, the multiplex PCR reads were re-called with MiXCR into one record per CDR3 protein. The sample has 380,000 or so distinct CDR3 sequences, approximately 19% seen once; the top ten hold roughly 3.5%. Source material: blood. Receptors originate from a woman aged 18-29 years with Graves' hyperthyroidism. The CDR3 runs from the conserved cysteine through the conserved F or W. Each record gives: D gene, clone size, V gene, J gene, CDR3 protein, CDR3 DNA. The D gene is left open where the match is weak. Size values are once, few and many counts, or a class for expanded clones, and some rows have none.

.	many	TRBV5-1	TRBJ1-2	CASSSTRGTGNYGYTF	TGCGCCAGCAGCTCTACCCGAGGAACAGGCAACTATGGCTACACCTTC
.	many	TRBV6-5	TRBJ2-7	CASSYSGPYEQYF	TGTGCCAGCAGTTACTCAGGACCCTACGAGCAGTACTTC
.	many	TRBV6-1	TRBJ2-2	CASSVGGFSGELFF	TGTGCCAGCAGTGTTGGGGGGTTTTCCGGGGAGCTGTTTTTT
TRBD1	.	TRBV12-3/TRBV12-4	TRBJ2-5	CASSSGQGTVGETQYF	TGTGCCAGCAGTTCTGGACAGGGAACGGTCGGAGAGACCCAGTACTTC
TRBD1	many	TRBV15	TRBJ2-5	CATSRDRPSGLETQYF	TGTGCCACCAGCAGGGACAGGCCCTCCGGATTGGAGACCCAGTACTTC
TRBD1	many	TRBV5-1	TRBJ1-1	CASSPETGTVRTEAFF	TGCGCCAGCAGCCCAGAGACAGGGACGGTGAGAACTGAAGCTTTCTTT
.	once	TRBV7-2	TRBJ2-2	CASSAQMGTGELFF	TGTGCCAGCAGCGCTCAAATGGGCACCGGGGAGCTGTTTTTT
.	many	TRBV28	TRBJ1-1	CASLEQMNTEAFF	TGTGCCAGTCTGGAACAGATGAACACTGAAGCTTTCTTT
.	many	TRBV3-1	TRBJ2-2	CASSQITGHPNTGELFF	TGTGCCAGCAGCCAAATTACAGGTCATCCCAACACCGGGGAGCTGTTTTTT
TRBD1	many	TRBV3-1	TRBJ1-2	CASSQSTGVGYTF	TGTGCCAGCAGCCAGTCGACAGGGGTGGGCTACACCTTC
TRBD1	.	TRBV12-3/TRBV12-4	TRBJ2-7	CASSPGGIVYEQYF	TGTGCCAGCAGTCCAGGGGGAATAGTCTACGAGCAGTACTTC
TRBD1	many	TRBV11-1	TRBJ1-5	CASSPSTGLVNQPQHF	TGTGCCAGCAGCCCCTCGACAGGGTTAGTGAATCAGCCCCAGCATTTT
.	few	TRBV5-6	TRBJ1-1	CASSRARSTEAFF	TGTGCCAGCAGCAGAGCGAGGAGCACTGAAGCTTTCTTT
TRBD1	many	TRBV7-9	TRBJ2-2	CARQTGEDTGELFF	TGTGCCAGGCAGACAGGGGAGGACACCGGGGAGCTGTTTTTT
.	many	TRBV6-5	TRBJ2-7	CASSYGQSPYEQYF	TGTGCCAGCAGTTACGGACAGTCCCCCTACGAGCAGTACTTC
.	many	TRBV11-1	TRBJ2-7	CASGHGQYEQYF	TGTGCCAGCGGTCACGGACAATACGAGCAGTACTTC
.	many	TRBV9	TRBJ1-3	CASSVGDTGNTIYF	TGTGCCAGCAGCGTGGGCGATACTGGAAACACCATATATTTT
.	many	TRBV4-1	TRBJ1-5	CASSQASARPQHF	TGCGCCAGCAGCCAAGCTAGCGCTCGGCCCCAGCATTTT
TRBD1	many	TRBV6-2/TRBV6-3	TRBJ2-7	CASSYTRTGHAYEQYF	TGTGCCAGCAGTTACACACGGACAGGGCATGCCTACGAGCAGTACTTC
TRBD1	.	TRBV6-5	TRBJ2-7	CASSYSRETGGYEQYF	TGTGCCAGCAGTTACTCCCGGGAGACAGGGGGGTACGAGCAGTACTTC
TRBD1	many	TRBV20-1	TRBJ2-7	CSAREGTGQVEQYF	TGCAGTGCTAGAGAAGGGACAGGGCAGGTAGAGCAGTACTTC
TRBD1	many	TRBV12-3/TRBV12-4	TRBJ2-5	CASEGQGSETQYF	TGTGCCAGTGAAGGACAGGGATCGGAGACCCAGTACTTC
TRBD2	.	TRBV20-1	TRBJ2-7	CSAINWLFERGPTYEQYF	TGCAGTGCTATTAATTGGCTGTTCGAGCGGGGGCCAACCTACGAGCAGTACTTC
.	many	TRBV20-1	TRBJ2-6	CSANPDRPSGANVLTF	TGCAGTGCTAACCCAGACAGACCCTCTGGGGCCAACGTCCTGACTTTC
.	many	TRBV10-2	TRBJ1-1	CASMSSDTEAFF	TGCGCCAGCATGAGCTCCGACACTGAAGCTTTCTTT
.	many	TRBV6-2/TRBV6-3	TRBJ1-1	CASSSSENTEAFF	TGTGCCAGCAGTTCCTCTGAGAACACTGAAGCTTTCTTT
.	many	TRBV6-2/TRBV6-3	TRBJ2-2	CASSYSDQFANTGELFF	TGTGCCAGCAGTTACTCCGACCAGTTCGCGAACACCGGGGAGCTGTTTTTT
.	many	TRBV28	TRBJ1-2	CASCQGSPNYGYTF	TGTGCCAGCTGTCAGGGGTCGCCTAACTATGGCTACACCTTC
.	.	TRBV6-2/TRBV6-3	TRBJ2-5	CASTPGGAETQYF	TGTGCCAGCACCCCCGGGGGAGCCGAGACCCAGTACTTC
.	.	TRBV20-1	TRBJ2-7	CSARKKKSGTHLSEQYF	TGCAGTGCTAGGAAAAAAAAATCCGGGACTCACTTATCCGAGCAGTACTTC
.	few	TRBV5-1	TRBJ2-7	CASSLEEGSEQYF	TGCGCCAGCAGCTTGGAGGAGGGGTCCGAGCAGTACTTC
TRBD2	.	TRBV20-1	TRBJ2-3	CSAPPITSGVTDTQYF	TGCAGTGCTCCTCCGATAACTAGCGGGGTTACAGATACGCAGTATTTT
.	many	TRBV20-1	TRBJ2-2	CSARATTVYLPTGELFF	TGCAGTGCTAGAGCCACAACTGTCTACCTTCCCACCGGGGAGCTGTTTTTT
.	many	TRBV14	TRBJ2-7	CASSQDGISHEQYF	TGTGCCAGCAGCCAAGACGGGATTTCCCACGAGCAGTACTTC
.	many	TRBV9	TRBJ1-1	CASSAYQGPMNTEAFF	TGTGCCAGCAGCGCGTATCAGGGTCCCATGAACACTGAAGCTTTCTTT
TRBD1	many	TRBV6-1	TRBJ2-7	CASSSRTGPYEQYF	TGTGCCAGTTCGTCTAGGACAGGGCCCTACGAGCAGTACTTC
TRBD1	many	TRBV7-9	TRBJ1-2	CASSSAGGRGYTF	TGTGCCAGCAGCTCGGCAGGGGGCAGAGGCTACACCTTC
.	many	TRBV7-8	TRBJ1-1	CASSFGTDTEAFF	TGTGCCAGCAGCTTCGGGACGGACACTGAAGCTTTCTTT
TRBD2	many	TRBV11-1	TRBJ2-5	CASRTLRTSGDQETQYF	TGTGCCAGCAGAACACTTCGGACTAGCGGGGACCAAGAGACCCAGTACTTC
.	.	TRBV6-1	TRBJ1-1	CASSSRAGVGTEAFF	TGTGCCAGCAGCTCCCGGGCAGGGGTTGGCACTGAAGCTTTCTTT
TRBD2	many	TRBV5-1	TRBJ2-2	CASSFRSSGVNTGELFF	TGCGCCAGCAGCTTTCGATCTAGCGGGGTGAACACCGGGGAGCTGTTTTTT
.	few	TRBV2	TRBJ2-7	CASQASQYGSEQYF	TGTGCCAGCCAAGCCAGCCAGTATGGTAGCGAGCAGTACTTC
.	many	TRBV6-1	TRBJ1-5	CASSPYTVSNQPQHF	TGTGCCAGCAGCCCCTACACGGTGAGCAATCAGCCCCAGCATTTT
TRBD1	.	TRBV7-2	TRBJ2-2	CASTRGTGSSGELFF	TGTGCCAGCACCAGGGGGACGGGGAGTAGCGGGGAGCTGTTTTTT
.	few	TRBV30	TRBJ2-5	CAWSEGETQYF	TGTGCCTGGAGCGAGGGGGAGACCCAGTACTTC
TRBD1	few	TRBV4-1	TRBJ2-2	CASRGQGRPTRTGELFF	TGCGCCAGCAGGGGACAGGGAAGACCTACGCGCACCGGGGAGCTGTTTTTT
.	many	TRBV12-3/TRBV12-4	TRBJ1-2	CASSYPYGYTF	TGTGCCAGCAGTTACCCCTATGGCTACACCTTC
TRBD1	few	TRBV5-6	TRBJ1-6	CASSAGGDSPLHF	TGTGCCAGCAGCGCAGGGGGCGATTCACCCCTCCACTTT
.	.	TRBV20-1	TRBJ1-5	CSANERRTGRNQPQHF	TGCAGTGCGAATGAAAGGAGAACAGGGCGCAATCAGCCCCAGCATTTT
TRBD2	few	TRBV4-2	TRBJ2-5	CASSRGTSGLETQYF	TGTGCCAGCAGCCGCGGGACTAGCGGGTTAGAGACCCAGTACTTC
.	.	TRBV2	TRBJ2-4	CASSALNIQYF	TGTGCCAGCAGTGCCCTAAACATTCAGTACTTC
.	many	TRBV6-1	TRBJ1-1	CASSDNQGRTEAFF	TGTGCCAGCAGTGATAATCAGGGGCGGACTGAAGCTTTCTTT